The rows below give T cell receptor beta chains drawn from one sample of a study of cytotoxic CD8 clonotypes in ibrutinib-treated CLL. Repertoires were generated with immunoSEQ multiplex PCR, while TCRdb's copy carries only in-frame clones and drops some. In the table there are about 160,000 clones, more than 80% of which are singletons. The sample was PBMCs, taken after 24 months of ibrutinib treatment. These receptors were collected from a human donor with chronic lymphocytic leukemia. Both conserved end residues are part of each CDR3. The listing skips clone size in some rows; elsewhere it reads once, few, many or a size class.

>.|TRBJ1-1|TRBV7-8
CASSWLGGGTEAFF
>.|TRBJ1-4|TRBV5-1
CASSLLRPGPNEKLFF
>.|TRBJ2-1|TRBV18
CASSPPRGTNEQFF
>.|TRBJ2-3|TRBV5-1
CASSLALAGGFDTQYF
>.|TRBJ1-1|TRBV18
CASSPLDSEAFF
>.|TRBJ1-1|TRBV5-1
CASSLKGTEAFF
>.|TRBJ1-1|TRBV25-1
CASSAGPLLYGAFF
>.|TRBJ2-7|TRBV11-3
CASSLLRADEQYF
>.|TRBJ1-6|TRBV6-5
CASSYSGRWNSPLHF
>.|TRBJ2-3|TRBV6-5
CASRRADTQYF
>.|TRBJ2-1|TRBV5-1
CASSSGPNEQFF
>.|TRBJ2-5|TRBV21-1
CASSKEGSQETQYF
>.|TRBJ2-5|TRBV4-2
CASSGQGLAESKETQYF
>.|TRBJ2-7|TRBV19
CASSNRRVEEQYF
>once|TRBJ1-1|TRBV5-1
CASSSEGNTEAFF
>.|TRBJ2-1|TRBV7-9
CASSPGTSGYNEQFF
>.|TRBJ1-2|TRBV6-5
CASSLSGYEYGYTF
>.|TRBJ2-7|TRBV9
CASSVEGYSYEQYF
>few|TRBJ2-1|TRBV27
CASSLGGGDTIGLYNEQFF
>.|TRBJ2-7|TRBV15
CATSRDPPGTSGRDHEQYF
>.|TRBJ2-3|TRBV4-2
CASSKTAGGSTDTQYF
>.|TRBJ1-2|TRBV7-2
CASSQRTGRVTYGYTF
>.|TRBJ1-1|TRBV5-1
CASSTGTGRSTEAFF
>.|TRBJ1-2|TRBV29-1
CSVESGPSHYGYTF
>.|TRBJ1-1|TRBV19
CASSAYLGQGSTEAFF
>.|TRBJ2-1|TRBV28
CASWGRNNEQFF
>.|TRBJ2-1|TRBV29-1
CSVASGSGAYNEQFF
>.|TRBJ2-1|TRBV6-5
CASSYVRGSSYNEQFF
>.|TRBJ1-2|TRBV19
CASSIGTGGAYGYTF
>.|TRBJ2-7|TRBV6-4
CASSDSTPGQAYEQYF
>.|TRBJ2-1|TRBV19
CASSIVRGGEQFF
>.|TRBJ2-7|TRBV30
CAWSVLRRYEQYF
>.|TRBJ2-7|TRBV5-1
CASSLDWVVSYEQYF
>.|TRBJ2-7|TRBV18
CASSPSGTGGGEQYF
>.|TRBJ2-7|TRBV6-6
CASSLRDRRYEQYF
>.|TRBJ1-4|TRBV29-1
CSVEGSPRGEKLFF
>.|TRBJ2-5|TRBV27
CASSLWGQETQYF
>.|TRBJ1-4|TRBV19
CASRRKQAANEKLFF
>.|TRBJ2-5|TRBV11-2
CASSLGTSGRAWETQYF
>once|TRBJ1-2|TRBV30
CASPGLGYGYTF